A selection of T cell receptor beta chains follows, all from one sample in a study of molecular identifiers for immune sequencing clone quantification. MiXCR, run by TCRdb on the PCR reads, gives a single entry per CDR3 protein. The data show some 66,000 distinct CDR3 sequences, with around a fifth seen just once and about 1.5% held by the top ten. Specimen: naive CD8+ T cells from blood, with Jurkat cell RNA spiked in. The receptors stem from a human donor in good health. Some libraries in this study had Jurkat cell RNA spiked in. Each CDR3 is given with its conserved first and last residue. A D gene is named only where the DNA matches it firmly. Not every row has a clone size; where given, it reads once, few, many or a size class.

V gene,D gene,clone size,J gene,CDR3 DNA,CDR3 protein
TRBV12-3/TRBV12-4,-,-,TRBJ2-2,TGTGCCAGCACCTCCGGGGGCATCGGGGAGCTGTTTTTT,CASTSGGIGELFF
TRBV19,-,-,TRBJ2-1,TGTGCCAGTAGTTTAGGAATGAATGAGCAGTTCTTC,CASSLGMNEQFF
TRBV28,-,many,TRBJ2-3,TGTGCCAGCAGTCCCCGACGGGCGGACTACCTGGGAGATACGCAGTATTTT,CASSPRRADYLGDTQYF
TRBV7-9,-,many,TRBJ2-2,TGTGCCAGCAGCTTAGGGGGACCCATCACCGGGGAGCTGTTTTTT,CASSLGGPITGELFF
TRBV3-1,TRBD2,many,TRBJ2-7,TGTGCCAGCAGCCACAGCGGACTAGCGGGAGTCTACGAGCAGTACTTC,CASSHSGLAGVYEQYF
TRBV20-1,-,-,TRBJ1-6,TGCAGTGCTAGAGCGAGGGTGGTAGGGGAGTATAATTCACCCCTCCACTTT,CSARARVVGEYNSPLHF
TRBV13,-,many,TRBJ2-1,TGTGCCAGCAGCGAGGGACCGATTTATGAGCAGTTCTTC,CASSEGPIYEQFF
TRBV28,-,many,TRBJ1-1,TGTGCCAGCACCGATGCGGGGGGGTGGAAGGCTTTCTTT,CASTDAGGWKAFF
TRBV28,-,many,TRBJ1-2,TGTGCCAGCAGTTTATTTTCTATCGGACGCTCTGGCTACACCTTC,CASSLFSIGRSGYTF
TRBV7-9,TRBD1,few,TRBJ2-7,TGTGCCAGCAGCATAGGGACAGGGGGCTCCTACGAGCAGTACTTC,CASSIGTGGSYEQYF
TRBV14,-,-,TRBJ2-7,TGTGTCAGCAGCCAAGTGTCACAGAGCTCCTACGAGCAGTACTTC,CVSSQVSQSSYEQYF
TRBV11-2,-,-,TRBJ2-1,TGTGCCAGCAGCTTAGTCCCCCCCTCCTACAATGAGCAGTTCTTC,CASSLVPPSYNEQFF
TRBV30,-,many,TRBJ2-7,TGTGCCTGGAGTGTACTGAGGTACGAGCAGTACTTC,CAWSVLRYEQYF
TRBV2,TRBD1,many,TRBJ1-5,TGTGCCAGCAGTGTCTCTTGGGACAGTAGTAATCAGCCCCAGCATTTT,CASSVSWDSSNQPQHF
TRBV13,-,-,TRBJ2-2,TGTGCCAGCCTCTCGGGGCCCGTCGGGACCGGGGAGCTGTTTTTT,CASLSGPVGTGELFF
TRBV7-2,-,many,TRBJ1-1,TGTGCCAGCACCTGGAGACAAGGACGGACCGAAGCTTTCTTT,CASTWRQGRTEAFF
TRBV4-1,TRBD1,many,TRBJ1-1,TGCGCCAGCAGCCATACAGGGGGAGACACTGAAGCTTTCTTT,CASSHTGGDTEAFF
TRBV29-1,-,many,TRBJ1-1,TGCAGCGTTGAAGCAATGGTTAGAACTGAAGCTTTCTTT,CSVEAMVRTEAFF
TRBV11-2,-,many,TRBJ2-2,TGTGCCAGCAGCTTAGAAGTGTACGGGGAGCTGTTTTTT,CASSLEVYGELFF
TRBV6-1,-,many,TRBJ1-1,TGTGCCAGCAGTGAACGGGGGGCAGGGTACACTGAAGCTTTCTTT,CASSERGAGYTEAFF
TRBV27,TRBD2,-,TRBJ2-3,TGTGCCAGCAGTCCCAGGACTAGCGGGACAGATACGCAGTATTTT,CASSPRTSGTDTQYF
TRBV20-1,-,many,TRBJ2-7,TGCAGCGCAGGGGTGGCGCGGGATTACGAGCAGTACTTC,CSAGVARDYEQYF
TRBV5-6,-,-,TRBJ2-1,TGTGCCACCAAGGCTAGCTCCTACAATGAGCAGTCCTTC,CATKASSYNEQSF
TRBV5-5,-,many,TRBJ2-3,TGTGCCAGCAGCGCCGGGACGGACACAGATACGCAGTATTTT,CASSAGTDTDTQYF
TRBV5-1,-,many,TRBJ2-7,TGCGCCAGCAGTTCGGGGATAAGCTCCTACGAGCAGTACTTC,CASSSGISSYEQYF
TRBV6-5,-,many,TRBJ1-5,TGTGCCAGCACCCACAGGGTATACAATCAGCCCCAGCATTTT,CASTHRVYNQPQHF
TRBV4-1,-,many,TRBJ1-1,TGCGCCAGCAGCCAAGATACCGCTACGGCCCCTCGAGAAGCTTTCTTT,CASSQDTATAPREAFF
TRBV6-5,-,many,TRBJ2-7,TGTGCCAGCAGTTCAACCGGGACTCATCCCTACGAGCAGTACTTC,CASSSTGTHPYEQYF
TRBV29-1,TRBD2,medium-sized,TRBJ2-3,TGCAGCGTTGATGCGGGAGGGCCAGATACGCAGTATTTT,CSVDAGGPDTQYF
TRBV10-2,-,many,TRBJ2-5,TGCGCCAGCGCTCAGTCGGCCCAAGAGACCCAGTACTTC,CASAQSAQETQYF
TRBV10-3,-,many,TRBJ1-2,TGTGCCATCAGTCCCACCGACAGAAGCTATGGCTACACCTTC,CAISPTDRSYGYTF
TRBV28,TRBD1,many,TRBJ2-7,TGTGCCAGCAGATCGGGGACAGTCCTTTACGAGCAGTACTTC,CASRSGTVLYEQYF
TRBV27,TRBD2,many,TRBJ2-7,TGTGCCAGCAGTTTATTACCGGGACTAGCGGCTACCTACGAGCAGTACTTC,CASSLLPGLAATYEQYF
TRBV7-9,TRBD2,few,TRBJ2-1,TGTGCCAGCAGCTCCTTAACAACGGGACTAGCGGGAGACCCTGCCAGCTCCTACAATGAGCAGTTCTTC,CASSSLTTGLAGDPASSYNEQFF
TRBV30,TRBD1,many,TRBJ1-5,TGTGCCTGGACCACCGGGACAGGGATAAGCAATCAGCCCCAGCATTTT,CAWTTGTGISNQPQHF
TRBV12-3/TRBV12-4,-,many,TRBJ2-7,TGTGCCAGCAGTTCCGGGGAAGCCTACGAGCAGTACTTC,CASSSGEAYEQYF
TRBV15,-,few,TRBJ2-5,TGTGCCGCCAGCAGAGATGGAGGACAAGAGACCCAGTACTTC,CAASRDGGQETQYF
TRBV4-2,-,-,TRBJ2-1,TGTGCCGGCAGCCAAGAGTTCTCATCCAATGAGCAGTTCTTC,CAGSQEFSSNEQFF
TRBV4-1,TRBD2,many,TRBJ2-7,TGCGCCAGCAGCCAAGGGCTAGCGGGAGGGCACTACGAGCAGTACTTC,CASSQGLAGGHYEQYF
TRBV4-1,-,many,TRBJ2-3,TGCGCCAGCAGCCAAGCAGGGAGAAGCACAGATACGCAGTATTTT,CASSQAGRSTDTQYF
TRBV11-2,-,many,TRBJ2-1,TGTGCCAGCAGCTTAGTCTCCGACAATGAGCAGTTCTTC,CASSLVSDNEQFF
TRBV4-1,TRBD1,many,TRBJ2-5,TGCGCCAGCAGCCACACAGGGGCCCAAGAGACCCAGTACTTC,CASSHTGAQETQYF
TRBV13,TRBD2,many,TRBJ2-7,TGTGCCAGCAGCTCGGAACCCGGGACTAGCAATCACGTCGAGCAGTACTTC,CASSSEPGTSNHVEQYF
TRBV20-1,-,many,TRBJ2-7,TGCAGTGCTCCCCCCTTTGGAGCTTCCTACGAGCAGTACTTC,CSAPPFGASYEQYF
TRBV6-5,-,many,TRBJ2-7,TGTGCCAGCAGCCTACTAGCCCTCAGCTACGAGCAGTACTTC,CASSLLALSYEQYF
TRBV27,TRBD1,many,TRBJ2-2,TGTGCCAGCAGTGGGACAGTCCAGCCCGGGGAGCTGTTTTTT,CASSGTVQPGELFF
TRBV12-3/TRBV12-4,TRBD1,-,TRBJ2-1,TGTGCCAGCAGACCCCCCGGGACAGGGGTCAATGAGCAGTTCTTC,CASRPPGTGVNEQFF
TRBV20-1,TRBD1,many,TRBJ2-2,TGCAGTGCTAGAGCTTTCGGACAGGGGGCCCTCACCGGGGAGCTGTTTTTT,CSARAFGQGALTGELFF
TRBV9,-,many,TRBJ2-5,TGTGCCAGCAGCTCTCGAGGGGAGACTCTGGCCCCCGAGACCCAGTACTTC,CASSSRGETLAPETQYF
TRBV19,-,many,TRBJ2-2,TGTGCCAGTAGTATTGGCGGGGAGCTGTTTTTT,CASSIGGELFF